This T cell receptor beta chain was obtained from a study of somatic mutations in cytotoxic T cells in rheumatoid arthritis. General study results and limits: Patients with rheumatoid arthritis did not differ significantly from age-matched healthy controls in CD8+ T-cell clonality. No age-related increase in CD8+ clonality was seen in healthy controls, but one was seen in rheumatoid arthritis patients. For rheumatoid arthritis patients, the slight TRBV07 underrepresentation lacked multiple-comparison adjustment.

In the case of this clone: Its target is not known.

The CDR3 extends over 20 amino acids. The germline gives CDR1 SGHRS, CDR2 YFSETQ. The V and J ends lost 0 bases and 0 bases respectively, with 22 bases between them. Some clones are missing from TCRdb's copy, which holds only in-frame ones; the method was immunoSEQ multiplex PCR. The sample includes tens of thousands of clones, under 90% of them seen just once. V is TRBV5-1 and J is TRBJ2-1; tentative D call: TRBD2 (6 bases). This sequence was found in a man aged 35-49 years in good health. Sequencing was performed on CD8+ T cells sorted from blood. The CDR3 nucleotides are TGCGCCAGCAGCTTGGAGGGGATTAGCGGAGCGGACCGCTCCTACAATGAGCAGTTCTTC. This sequence encodes CASSLEGISGADRSYNEQFF.